The 5 T cell receptor beta chains below come from one sample, sequenced in a study of T cell responses to AZD1222 COVID-19 vaccine. Assay: immunoSEQ multiplex PCR; the TCRdb copy retains only in-frame clones and omits some. The repertoire includes about 100,000 clones, around nine tenths of them detected once, and 6.2% sits in the top ten. The sequencing here drew on peripheral blood, taken 28 days after the second AZD1222 dose. The source of these receptors is an adult who received the AZD1222 COVID-19 vaccine.

This clone was detected once. The gene calls are TRBV5-1 and TRBJ2-5; D unclear. The V and J ends lost 2 bases and 1 base respectively, with 6 bases between them. This CDR3 comprises 13 residues. Germline V CDR1 and CDR2: SGHRS, YFSETQ. The CDR3 DNA reads as TGCGCCAGCAGCTTAACCATCCAAGAGACCCAGTACTTC. It codes for CASSLTIQETQYF.

This chain joins TRBV7-2 and TRBJ2-1, with TRBD2 identical over 11 bases. Germline V gene data show CDR1 as SGHTA and CDR2 as FQGNSA. V lost 5 bases to trimming and J lost 5 bases; unmatched junction nucleotides: 5. The CDR3 contains 15 residues. This chain's CDR3 is CASSTGLAGNNEQFF. The DNA of the CDR3 is TGTGCCAGCAGCACAGGACTAGCGGGTAACAATGAGCAGTTCTTC.

This clone was observed a handful of times. The chain links TRBV28 to TRBJ2-7, with unresolved D. Germline assignment: CDR1 MDHEN and CDR2 SYDVKM. The V end was cut by 3 bases, the J end by 0 bases, with 0 bases between. This CDR3 contains 11 residues. In DNA form, the CDR3 reads TGTGCCAGCAGTTTCTCCTACGAGCAGTACTTC. Its protein product is CASSFSYEQYF. Full variable domain (missing parts from reference TRBV28 and TRBJ2-7): DVKVTQSSRYLVKRTGEKVFLECVQDMDHENMFWYRQDPGLGLRLIYFSYDVKMKEKGDIPEGYSVSREKKERFSLILESASTNQTSMYLCASSFSYEQYFGPGTRLTVT.

V usage is TRBV5-1 and J usage is TRBJ1-1; D not certain. Germline V gives CDR1 SGHRS, CDR2 YFSETQ. Trimming took off 0 bases at V and 3 bases at J, with 6 bases between the two ends. The CDR3 has 13 amino acids. DNA for the CDR3: TGCGCCAGCAGCTTGGGAGGGCACACTGAAGCTTTCTTT. Its translation: CASSLGGHTEAFF.

The rearrangement links TRBV4-1 to TRBJ1-4; D remains unclear. The V end lost 1 base, the J end lost 8 bases, and 8 bases lay between the germline ends. The CDR3 loop spans 13 amino acids. Germline V gene sequence: CDR1 MGHRA, CDR2 YSYEKL. The chain's CDR3 is CASSQGFGEKLFF. The CDR3 nucleotides read TGCGCCAGCAGCCAAGGGTTTGGAGAAAAACTGTTTTTT.